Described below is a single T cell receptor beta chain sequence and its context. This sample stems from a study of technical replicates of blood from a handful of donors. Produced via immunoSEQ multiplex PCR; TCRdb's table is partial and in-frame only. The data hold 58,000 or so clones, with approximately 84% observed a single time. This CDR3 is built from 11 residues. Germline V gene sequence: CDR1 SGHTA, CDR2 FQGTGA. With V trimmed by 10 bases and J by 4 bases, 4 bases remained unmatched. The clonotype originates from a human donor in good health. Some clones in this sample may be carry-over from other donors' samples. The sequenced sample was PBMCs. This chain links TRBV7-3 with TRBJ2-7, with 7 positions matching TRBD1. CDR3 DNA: TGTGCCAAGGACAGGTCTTACGAGCAGTACTTC. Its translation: CAKDRSYEQYF.